One sample yielded the 11 T cell receptor beta chains listed below, sequenced in a study of T cells after yellow fever vaccination. TCRdb independently ran MiXCR on the 5' RACE reads; one entry per CDR3 protein. The profile shows tens of thousands of distinct CDR3 sequences, around 5.5% of them singletons. Here the sequenced sample was PBMCs, either bulk or a sorted T-cell subset (CD4+, CD8+, memory, or dextramer-sorted; not recorded which), taken 15 days after the yellow fever booster vaccination. All receptors come from a man aged 25 to 45 who received the YFV17D yellow fever vaccine.

This clonotype has at least ten counts. The chain combines TRBV5-5 with TRBJ2-7; 7 bases map to TRBD1. The CDR3 runs 12 residues. Germline CDR1 is SGHKS and CDR2 is YYEKEE (reference sequence). The V and J ends lost 4 bases and 6 bases, in that order; junction bases with no gene match: 4. The CDR3 nucleotides are TGTGCCAGCAGCCCAAACAGGGGCGAGCAGTACTTC. Protein product: CASSPNRGEQYF.

Ten or more counts support this clonotype. This chain joins TRBV7-8 and TRBJ1-3; D not resolved. Trimming took 1 base from V and 0 from J, leaving 13 bases between them. The germline V gene encodes CDR1 SGHVS and CDR2 FQNEAQ. The CDR3 runs to 17 residues. CDR3 protein: CASSLVWVSGSGNTIYF. CDR3 bases: TGTGCCAGCAGCTTAGTGTGGGTTTCGGGCTCTGGAAACACCATATATTTT.

This clonotype was detected many times. The chain couples TRBV6-1 to TRBJ1-2; no clear D. Germline CDR1 and CDR2: MNHNS and SASEGT. The CDR3 is 16 residues long. V lost 5 bases and J lost 0, with 16 bases in between. The CDR3 sequence is CASSTHGSPANYGYTF. Written as DNA, the CDR3 is TGTGCCAGCAGTACCCATGGATCGCCAGCTAACTATGGCTACACCTTC.

At least ten counts were recorded for this clonotype. The V gene is TRBV29-1, the J gene TRBJ2-1; 7 positions match TRBD1. Germline V gene sequence: CDR1 SQVTM, CDR2 ANQGSEA. J gave up 7 bases and V 8 bases, and 8 bases lay outside the gene matches. The CDR3 contains 12 residues. Written as DNA, the CDR3 is TGCAGCCAGGGACAGACGGCTAATGAGCAGTTCTTC. This translates into CSQGQTANEQFF.

At least ten counts were recorded for this clonotype. As DNA, the CDR3 is TGTGCCAGCAGTTACCCGTACAGGGTGCCCTACGAGCAGTACTTC. This encodes CASSYPYRVPYEQYF. This sequence joins TRBV6-2 or TRBV6-3 and TRBJ2-7; perhaps TRBD1 as D (6 bases). Germline V gene sequence: CDR1 MNHEY, CDR2 SVGEGT. Trimming removed 2 bases from V and 2 bases from J, with 13 bases in between. The CDR3 has 15 residues.

This clonotype was observed at least ten times. V gene TRBV7-3 combines with J gene TRBJ2-5; 9 bases are shared with TRBD1. V dropped 5 bases and J dropped 7; count of bases not matched to a gene: 5. Germline values: CDR1 SGHTA, CDR2 FQGTGA. The CDR3 extends over 13 amino acids. CDR3 nucleotides: TGTGCCAGCAGCCCGGACAGGGGTCGGACCCAGTACTTC. As protein: CASSPDRGRTQYF.

This clonotype has a count of ten or more. The chain has TRBV18 and TRBJ1-2; D is possibly TRBD1 (6 bases). V was trimmed by 3 bases and J by 6 bases, leaving 26 bases between them. The germline CDR1 and CDR2 sequences are KGHSH and LQKENI. This CDR3 contains 18 residues. The CDR3 nucleotides read TGTGCCAGCTCACCTCCTTGGGGGGCCCTCCAGCCTAGGAATGGCTACACCTTC. Translation: CASSPPWGALQPRNGYTF.

This clonotype showed up many times. The chain recombines TRBV18 with TRBJ2-1; 10 bases are a match to TRBD2. CDR3 length equals 15 residues. Unmatched junction bases numbered 9, after V lost 3 bases and J lost 10 bases. The germline V gene encodes CDR1 KGHSH and CDR2 LQKENI. The CDR3 sequence is CASSPRASGSQEQFF. The CDR3 DNA sequence: TGTGCCAGCTCACCCCGGGCTAGCGGGAGTCAGGAGCAGTTCTTC.

There are many counts of this clonotype. The chain joins TRBV3-1 to TRBJ1-4; D is unclear. Germline CDR1 and CDR2: LGHDT and YNNKEL (reference sequence). V lost 5 bases and J 3 bases, leaving 10 bases between the germline ends. This CDR3 comprises 14 residues. In DNA, the CDR3 is TGTGCCAGCAGCTCTACAACGGCTAATGAAAAACTGTTTTTT. Protein sequence: CASSSTTANEKLFF.

The sample holds many counts of this clonotype. This chain uses TRBV5-1 with TRBJ2-2; a possible D gene is TRBD2 (5 bases). The CDR3 consists of 15 residues. V shed 2 bases and J shed 6 bases, with 14 bases lying between them. Looked up from germline, CDR1 is SGHRS and CDR2 is YFSETQ. In DNA form, the CDR3 reads TGCGCCAGCAGCTTCGAGGGTCGAACAGCCGGGGAGCTGTTTTTT. It yields the protein CASSFEGRTAGELFF.

This clonotype occurred many times. The V call is TRBV7-3, the J call TRBJ2-1; D may be TRBD1 or TRBD2 (5 bases each). Per germline, CDR1 SGHTA and CDR2 FQGTGA. There are 12 residues in the CDR3. Trimming shortened V by 3 bases and J by 9 bases, and 9 bases separated the two germline ends. CDR3 sequence (DNA): TGTGCCAGCAGCTTCGGTGGGGGTGAGCAGTTCTTC. It yields the protein CASSFGGGEQFF.